This T cell receptor (beta chain) is drawn from a study of Graves' ophthalmopathy and Graves' hyperthyroidism. Study details: There was a collection of peripheral blood at initial diagnosis, before any treatment.

As the template, RNA transcripts were used to amplify TCR beta CDR3 regions. RT-PCR with HTBI primers came first, then second-round multiplex PCR. TCRdb redid the calling of the multiplex PCR reads with MiXCR, one entry per CDR3 protein. This table holds about 640,000 distinct CDR3 sequences, about two fifths found once. Points on this clonotype: Its antigen remains unidentified.

Other autoimmune diseases, uncontrolled infections, pregnancy or lactation excluded patients from enrollment. PBMCs were obtained from 10 ml of fresh peripheral blood. Study outcomes and limitations: Most expanded clonotypes from thyroid (those above 0.001 frequency) were also found in blood.

V was shortened by 4 bases and J by 4 bases, with 9 bases between the two germline ends. CDR3 length equals 13 residues. The germline gives CDR1 KGHDR, CDR2 SFDVKD. The sequencing sample was made of peripheral blood. The chain links TRBV24-1 to TRBJ1-1; maybe TRBD1 (6 bases). This sequence was found in an adult man with Graves' ophthalmopathy. CDR3 DNA sequence: TGTGCCACCAGTGACGGGGACACCACTGAAGCTTTCTTT. Translating it yields CATSDGDTTEAFF.